This T cell receptor beta chain originates from a study of OX40 agonist ivuxolimab in advanced cancers. Study overall: Patient treatment consisted of intravenous ivuxolimab administration every 2 weeks at 0.01 to 10 mg/kg. Hepatocellular carcinoma, melanoma, renal cell or head and neck cancer occurred in dose-escalation patients.

Looked up from germline, CDR1 is MNHEY and CDR2 is SVGAGI. Trimming pared 4 bases from V and 5 bases from J, leaving 11 bases between. The CDR3 has 13 residues. TCRdb's copy holds only in-frame clones and misses some; the assay was immunoSEQ multiplex PCR. The table lists about 110,000 clones, around 93% of them singletons. J is TRBJ1-1 and V is TRBV6-5, with a weak D call TRBD1 (6 bases). The TCR originated in an adult with an advanced solid tumor such as melanoma, head and neck, liver or kidney cancer. Source: CD4+ or CD8+ T cells sorted from blood, taken in a trial of the OX40 agonist ivuxolimab. The CDR3 protein is CASSLQGRTEAFF. In DNA form, the CDR3 reads TGTGCCAGCAGTTTACAGGGAAGAACTGAAGCTTTCTTT.